This T cell receptor (beta chain) was sequenced in a study of T cell responses to AZD1222 COVID-19 vaccine. Study-wide findings and caveats: White British donors predominated, females outnumbered males, and clonal diversity was possibly underestimated. Spike as a whole was targeted by vaccine-associated CD4 TCRs, dominant at 160-218 and 743-854.

Clones were read by immunoSEQ multiplex PCR, and TCRdb kept only the in-frame ones, dropping some. Of 150,000 or so clones listed, approximately 90% are singletons. Second doses at about 4 or about 12 weeks were pooled. The CDR3 is 13 amino acids. Germline V gene lookup returns CDR1 SQVTM and CDR2 ANQGSEA. About this clone itself: Its antigen is currently unknown.

Specimen: peripheral blood, collected 28 days after the second AZD1222 dose. The TCR sequence derives from an adult who received the AZD1222 COVID-19 vaccine. This chain uses TRBV29-1 with TRBJ1-1; 8 nucleotides align to TRBD1. CDR3 nucleotide sequence: TGCACCACAACAGGGGGGATGAACACTGAAGCTTTCTTT. Protein product: CTTTGGMNTEAFF.